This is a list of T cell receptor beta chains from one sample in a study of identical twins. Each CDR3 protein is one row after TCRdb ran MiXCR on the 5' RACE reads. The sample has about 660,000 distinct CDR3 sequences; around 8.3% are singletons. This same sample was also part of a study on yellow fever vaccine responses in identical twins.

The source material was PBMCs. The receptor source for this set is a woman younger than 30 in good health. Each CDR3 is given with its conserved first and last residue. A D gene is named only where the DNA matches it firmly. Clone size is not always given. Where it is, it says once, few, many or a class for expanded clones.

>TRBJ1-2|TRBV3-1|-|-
TGTGCCAGCAGCCAAGACCTCAGCAGGGCAAACTATGGCTACACCTTC
CASSQDLSRANYGYTF
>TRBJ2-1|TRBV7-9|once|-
TGTGCCAGCAGCCTCAGGACTGCGGAATACAATGAGCAGTTCTTC
CASSLRTAEYNEQFF
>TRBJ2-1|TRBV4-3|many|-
TGCGCCAGCAGCCCAAATTTAAACAGAGGAACGGTAAGCTCCTACAATGAGCAGTTCTTC
CASSPNLNRGTVSSYNEQFF
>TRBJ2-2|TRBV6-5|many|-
TGTGCCAGCAGTTACCAGGGGCCCTCGAACACCGGGGAGCTGTTTTTT
CASSYQGPSNTGELFF
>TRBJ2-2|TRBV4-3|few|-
TGCGCCAGCAGCCAAGGCAGGGCCGGGATAAACACCGGGGAGCTGTTTTTT
CASSQGRAGINTGELFF
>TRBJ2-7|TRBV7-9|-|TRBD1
TGTGCCAGCAGCTCATGGTTGGGACAGGGTGCCTACGAGCAGTACTTC
CASSSWLGQGAYEQYF
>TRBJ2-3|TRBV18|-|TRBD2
TGTGCCAGCTCACCACCCGGACTAGCGGGGGGGAAGGATACGCAGTATTTT
CASSPPGLAGGKDTQYF
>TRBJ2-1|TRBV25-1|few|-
TGTGCCAGCAGCTTAAGACACACTGAGCAGTTCTTC
CASSLRHTEQFF
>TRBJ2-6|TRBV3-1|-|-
TGTGCCAGCAGCCAAGACAGCGCGAGAGGGGCCAACGTCCTGACTTTC
CASSQDSARGANVLTF
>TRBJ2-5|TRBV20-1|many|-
TGCAGTGCTAGAGACTTTATGGAGGGGGGGGAAGAGACCCAGTACTTC
CSARDFMEGGEETQYF
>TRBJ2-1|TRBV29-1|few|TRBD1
TGCAGCGCGCTTCCCGGGACAGGGGCCTACAATGAGCAGTTCTTC
CSALPGTGAYNEQFF
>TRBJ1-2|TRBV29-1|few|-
TGCAGCGTTGGACCCCCGCAGGGGATAGGCTATGGCTACACCTTC
CSVGPPQGIGYGYTF
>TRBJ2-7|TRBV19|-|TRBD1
TGTGCCAGTAGTCCCGGACAGGGGAAAACCTACGAGCAGTACTTC
CASSPGQGKTYEQYF
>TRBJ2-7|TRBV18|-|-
TGTGCCAGCTCACCACAAGGAAGGGACCCTCTTTCCTACGAGCAGTACTTC
CASSPQGRDPLSYEQYF
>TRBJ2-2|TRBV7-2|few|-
TGTGCCAGCAGCTTAGCGGTCGTATATCTCACCGGGGAGCTGTTTTTT
CASSLAVVYLTGELFF
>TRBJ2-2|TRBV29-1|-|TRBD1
TGCAGCGTTGCCCGGACAGGGAACGATTATTCCGGGGAGCTGTTTTTT
CSVARTGNDYSGELFF
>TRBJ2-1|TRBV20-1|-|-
TGCAGTGCTAGAGATTCTCAAAGTAGCGCCTACAATGAGCAGTTCTTC
CSARDSQSSAYNEQFF
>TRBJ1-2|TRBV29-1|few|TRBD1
TGCAGCGTTGATGGGACAGGCGGCTACACCTTC
CSVDGTGGYTF
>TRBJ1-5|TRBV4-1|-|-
TGCGCCAGCAGCCAAGATGGTACCAACCGGGCCCAGCATTTT
CASSQDGTNRAQHF
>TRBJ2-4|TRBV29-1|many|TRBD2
TGCAGCGTTTGGGGGGAGGGGATTCAGTACTTC
CSVWGEGIQYF
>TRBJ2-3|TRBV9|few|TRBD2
TGTGCCAGCAGCGCCGGACTAGTGGCTGGAGATACGCAGTATTTT
CASSAGLVAGDTQYF
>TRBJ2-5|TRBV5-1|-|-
TGCGCCAGCAGCTTGGAGGGGTTGGAGACCCAGTACTTC
CASSLEGLETQYF
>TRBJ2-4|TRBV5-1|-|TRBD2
TGCGCCAGCAGCTTCCGCGGGGGTGGAAACATTCAGTACTTC
CASSFRGGGNIQYF
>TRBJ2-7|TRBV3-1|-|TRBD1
TGTGCCAGCAGCTATCGACAGGGCGACGAGCAGTACTTC
CASSYRQGDEQYF